The clone carrying this T cell receptor (beta chain) was observed many times. What it binds is unknown. The data are from a study of T-cell reconstitution after alpha-beta-depleted transplantation in children. Findings of the study overall: Diversity and T-cell counts at one year after transplant derived mostly from new T cells. Alpha-beta T cells about two months after transplant reportedly derived from several hundred expanded graft clones.

Unique molecular identifiers were incorporated during preparation of the TCRbeta library. TCRdb redid the calling of the PCR reads with MiXCR, one entry per CDR3 protein. Here the sample spans 780,000 or so distinct CDR3 sequences, approximately 15% being singletons. The CDR3 has 16 amino acids. Germline values: CDR1 DFQATT, CDR2 SNEGSKA (reference sequence). Trimming at V came to 0 bases and at J to 3 bases, leaving 6 bases not matched to a gene. The sample was PBMCs, mostly from graft donor cells, taken 360 days after TCRalphabeta/CD19-depleted stem cell transplant. This rearrangement joins TRBV20-1 to TRBJ2-1, with 9 bases matching TRBD2. This TCR came from a male patient aged 5 to 17 who had a stem cell transplant for acute lymphoblastic leukemia, so the T cells may come from the graft donor. CDR3 region: CSARDWLAGNYNEQFF. The CDR3 nucleotides are TGCAGTGCTAGAGATTGGCTAGCGGGAAACTACAATGAGCAGTTCTTC.